A single sample gave rise to the 28 T cell receptor beta chains below, sequenced in a study of PD-1 blockade in classical Hodgkin lymphoma. Data came from immunoSEQ multiplex PCR; TCRdb stores just in-frame clones and leaves some out. The table shows approximately 9,900 clones, with approximately 69% occurring only once. Time point here: cycle 4 day 1 (C4D1), after around six weeks of nivolumab. All the patients suffered relapse after autologous stem cell transplantation, and brentuximab vedotin exposure differed. Thawed PBMCs underwent magnetic negative selection to obtain purified CD8+ T cells. This specimen was CD8+ T cells from blood, taken before the fourth cycle of nivolumab. Receptors were obtained from a human donor with classical Hodgkin lymphoma.

The J gene is TRBJ1-2, the V gene TRBV28; weak D call: TRBD1 (5 bases). V shed 3 bases and J shed 4 bases, with 9 bases lying between them. The length of the CDR3 is 13 residues. Germline assignment: CDR1 MDHEN and CDR2 SYDVKM. This CDR3 is CASSFGGPYGYTF. CDR3 nucleotide sequence: TGTGCCAGCAGTTTCGGGGGACCCTATGGCTACACCTTC.

V gene TRBV28 combines with J gene TRBJ1-1; no firm D call. Germline values: CDR1 MDHEN, CDR2 SYDVKM. V dropped 3 bases and J dropped 1 base, with 12 bases sitting between them. This CDR3 has 15 amino acids. CDR3 in DNA: TGTGCCAGCAGTTTTCCCGGCAGCTCGAACACTGAAGCTTTCTTT. Its translation is CASSFPGSSNTEAFF.

V gene TRBV6-5 combines with J gene TRBJ1-2, with D tentatively TRBD1 (6 bases). With 4 bases removed from V and 8 bases from J, the gap between germline ends came to 14 bases. Germline lookup yields CDR1 MNHEY and CDR2 SVGAGI. This CDR3 has 13 amino acids. CDR3 DNA sequence: TGTGCCAGCAGTTTTACAGGGTCTTACGGCTACACCTTC. As protein: CASSFTGSYGYTF.

This clone appeared a few times. The chain joins TRBV2 to TRBJ2-5; D is perhaps TRBD2 (6 bases). V gave up 7 bases and J gave up 4 bases, with 7 bases separating them. The CDR3 is made up of 11 amino acids. The germline CDR1 and CDR2 sequences are SNHLY and FYNNEI. The CDR3 is CASTGRETQYF. The CDR3 DNA follows: TGTGCCAGCACCGGGAGAGAGACCCAGTACTTC.

CDR3 protein: CASSYSGPGDYNEQFF. CDR3 DNA sequence: TGTGCCAGCAGTTACTCGGGCCCGGGGGACTACAATGAGCAGTTCTTC. The V gene is TRBV6-5, the J gene TRBJ2-1; the D gene is possibly TRBD2 (6 bases). V lost 0 bases to trimming and J lost 3 bases, with 12 bases between them. The CDR3 has 16 residues. CDR1 MNHEY and CDR2 SVGAGI come from the germline V gene.

CDR3: CASSPGTGYNEQFF. The CDR3 DNA reads TGCGCCAGCAGCCCCGGGACAGGCTACAATGAGCAGTTCTTC. The rearrangement uses TRBV4-3 and TRBJ2-1; 8 nucleotides line up with TRBD1. Germline values: CDR1 LGHNA, CDR2 YSLEER. The CDR3 has 14 residues. J lost 3 bases, V lost 4 bases, and 2 bases had no gene match.

This clone has just a few counts. The V call is TRBV19, the J call TRBJ1-2; D remains unclear. The CDR3 has 13 amino acids. Germline CDR1 and CDR2: LNHDA and SQIVND (reference sequence). The ends were cut back, 6 bases at V and 0 bases at J, with 8 bases in the middle. CDR3 amino acids: CASSWQANYGYTF. The DNA for the CDR3 is TGTGCCAGTAGCTGGCAGGCTAACTATGGCTACACCTTC.

The rearrangement uses TRBV6-1 and TRBJ2-1; 8 bases line up with TRBD2. With V trimmed by 2 bases and J by 4 bases, 7 bases remained unmatched. Germline CDR1 reads MNHNS; CDR2 reads SASEGT. The CDR3 totals 16 residues. In DNA form, the CDR3 reads TGTGCCAGCAGTGAAATGCAGAGCGGGAGATACAATGAGCAGTTCTTC. This sequence encodes CASSEMQSGRYNEQFF.

This chain uses TRBV27 with TRBJ2-7, with 13 positions matching TRBD2. V was pared by 4 bases and J by 6 bases, with 3 bases of the junction left unmatched. The CDR3 runs 14 residues. Looked up from germline, CDR1 is MNHEY and CDR2 is SMNVEV (reference sequence). In nucleotides, the CDR3 is TGTGCCAGCAGTTGGGGACTAGCGGGACTCGAGCAGTACTTC. Residues: CASSWGLAGLEQYF.

This clone was picked up one time. The J gene is TRBJ2-7, the V gene TRBV25-1; D is unclear. The V gene's germline CDR1 is MGHDK and CDR2 SYGVNS. CDR3 size: 15 residues. The V and J ends lost 2 bases and 6 bases respectively, with 17 bases between them. In DNA, the CDR3 is TGTGCCAGCAGTGAAATAGTCAGCGCGAGAGGCGAGCAGTACTTC. It encodes CASSEIVSARGEQYF.

The chain joins TRBV29-1 to TRBJ2-1; D uncertain. V lost 3 bases to trimming and J lost 2 bases, with 8 bases between them. The germline V gene has CDR1 SQVTM and CDR2 ANQGSEA. The CDR3 is made up of 13 amino acids. CDR3 region: CSVDTYTYNEQFF. As DNA, the CDR3 is TGCAGCGTTGACACGTACACCTACAATGAGCAGTTCTTC.

This clone was found a few times. The identical CDR3 is also encoded by other nucleotide sequences in the sample. The rearrangement uses TRBV19 and TRBJ1-1, with D uncertain. The CDR3 runs 15 residues. In germline, CDR1 is LNHDA, CDR2 SQIVND (reference sequence). The V end lost 2 bases, the J end lost 0 bases, and 10 bases lay between the germline ends. Here the CDR3 reads CASSINSGMNTEAFF. CDR3 nucleotides: TGTGCCAGTAGTATAAACAGTGGAATGAACACTGAAGCTTTCTTT.

This clone was seen more than once but under ten times. The J gene is TRBJ1-6, the V gene TRBV4-1, with a tentative D call TRBD1 (5 bases). Germline CDR1 reads MGHRA; CDR2 reads YSYEKL. This CDR3 contains 17 residues. V lost 1 base, J lost 9 bases, and 19 bases lay in between. As DNA, the CDR3 is TGCGCCAGCAGCCAAGTGCAGGGTACTCCCATGGGTTCACCCCTCCACTTT. It is translated as CASSQVQGTPMGSPLHF.

The rearrangement joins TRBV7-6 to TRBJ2-1; a possible D gene is TRBD2 (5 bases). CDR1 is SGHVS and CDR2 is FNYEAQ in the germline V gene. The V gene lost 0 bases and the J gene lost 1 base, with 7 bases spanning the gap. The CDR3 loop spans 15 amino acids. For the CDR3, the DNA is TGTGCCAGCAGCTTAGCGGGAGTGTCCTACAATGAGCAGTTCTTC. Amino acid sequence: CASSLAGVSYNEQFF.

The chain joins TRBV29-1 to TRBJ2-1; 8 positions match TRBD2. CDR1 and CDR2 (germline): SQVTM, ANQGSEA. The CDR3 has 17 residues. With V trimmed by 0 bases and J by 2 bases, 9 bases remained unmatched. CDR3: CSVEEPSGGHPYNEQFF. Here the CDR3 DNA reads TGCAGCGTTGAAGAACCGAGCGGGGGCCATCCCTACAATGAGCAGTTCTTC.

The rearrangement joins TRBV7-9 to TRBJ1-5; maybe TRBD1 (5 bases). The CDR3 is 14 amino acids. Germline assignment: CDR1 SEHNR and CDR2 FQNEAQ (reference sequence). Between the trimmed V and J ends, which lost 5 bases and 7 bases, there was a span of 15 bases. CDR3 loop: CASSAVGGVQPQHF. In nucleotides, the CDR3 is TGTGCCAGCAGCGCTGTTGGAGGGGTGCAGCCCCAGCATTTT.

V is TRBV7-9 and J is TRBJ2-3, with 7 bases aligning to TRBD2. This CDR3 contains 15 residues. In germline, CDR1 is SEHNR, CDR2 FQNEAQ (reference sequence). V lost 5 bases and J lost 0; bases outside the gene matches: 5. The CDR3: CASSQRLASTDTQYF. In nucleotides, the CDR3 is TGTGCCAGCAGCCAACGACTAGCTAGCACAGATACGCAGTATTTT.

V usage is TRBV5-6 and J usage is TRBJ2-7; 9 bases agree with TRBD2. The CDR3 covers 15 residues. The V gene's germline CDR1 is SGHDT and CDR2 YYEEEE. J was trimmed by 3 bases and V by 3 bases; bases with no gene match: 7. The CDR3 region is CASSYSSGSLYEQYF. The CDR3 DNA reads TGTGCCAGCAGCTATAGTAGCGGGAGCCTCTACGAGCAGTACTTC.

This chain uses TRBV7-2 with TRBJ2-1; D unresolved. CDR1 and CDR2 (germline): SGHTA, FQGNSA. Trimming took off 4 bases at V and 2 bases at J, with 6 bases between the two ends. The CDR3 loop spans 13 amino acids. CDR3 nucleotide sequence: TGTGCCAGCAGCTCCGAAGCCTACAATGAGCAGTTCTTC. This encodes CASSSEAYNEQFF.

This chain links TRBV19 with TRBJ2-2; D remains unclear. Trimming shortened V by 3 bases and J by 4 bases, and 9 bases separated the two germline ends. Germline CDR1 is LNHDA and CDR2 is SQIVND (reference sequence). This CDR3 contains 14 residues. DNA for the CDR3: TGTGCCAGTAGTATCTACCCCAGCACCGGGGAGCTGTTTTTT. Its protein is CASSIYPSTGELFF.

The genes are TRBV7-8 and TRBJ1-6; tentatively, D is TRBD1 (6 bases). From germline, CDR1 is SGHVS and CDR2 FQNEAQ. CDR3 length: 16 amino acids. V gave up 10 bases and J gave up 4 bases, with 20 bases separating them. The CDR3 region is CATASGAVGYNSPLHF. As DNA, the CDR3 is TGTGCCACCGCCTCGGGGGCGGTTGGATATAATTCACCCCTCCACTTT.

The chain combines TRBV4-1 with TRBJ2-1; 11 bases fit TRBD2. Unmatched junction bases numbered 8, after V lost 3 bases and J lost 4 bases. CDR3 length equals 17 residues. The germline CDR1 and CDR2 sequences are MGHRA and YSYEKL. The CDR3 protein is CASSHRTGTSGYNEQFF. The CDR3 DNA follows: TGCGCCAGCAGCCATCGGACCGGGACTAGCGGATACAATGAGCAGTTCTTC.

The rearrangement joins TRBV9 to TRBJ2-1; 7 bases are a match to TRBD2. With V trimmed by 3 bases and J by 9 bases, 6 bases remained unmatched. This CDR3 has 13 residues. Germline values: CDR1 SGDLS, CDR2 YYNGEE. In nucleotides, the CDR3 is TGTGCCAGCAGCGGCGGGGGTAGTTTTGAGCAGTTCTTC. Amino acids: CASSGGGSFEQFF. Together with reference TRBV9 and TRBJ2-1, the CDR3 gives the full variable domain: DSGVTQTPKHLITATGQRVTLRCSPRSGDLSVYWYQQSLDQGLQFLIQYYNGEERAKGNILERFSAQQFPDLHSELNLSSLELGDSALYFCASSGGGSFEQFFGPGTRLTVL.

This chain uses TRBV25-1 with TRBJ2-5; 7 nucleotides align to TRBD1. The CDR3 loop spans 13 amino acids. Germline V gene data show CDR1 as MGHDK and CDR2 as SYGVNS. J gave up 4 bases and V 4 bases, and 3 bases lay outside the gene matches. The CDR3 bases are TGTGCCAGCAGTGGGGACAGAAGAGAGACCCAGTACTTC. This sequence encodes CASSGDRRETQYF.

This chain connects TRBV30 to TRBJ2-2, with TRBD2 as a possible D gene (5 bases). V shed 0 bases and J shed 6 bases, with 11 bases lying between them. There are 14 residues in the CDR3. CDR1 is GTSNPN and CDR2 is SVGIG in the germline V gene (reference sequence). As DNA, the CDR3 is TGTGCCTGGAGTGTACTAGAGGAGTCCGGGGAGCTGTTTTTT. This encodes CAWSVLEESGELFF.

In this sample, this clone turned up a few times. The CDR3 sequence is CASSLTSGAHNEQFF. The DNA for the CDR3 is TGTGCCAGCAGCCTGACTAGCGGGGCTCACAATGAGCAGTTCTTC. This chain links TRBV5-4 with TRBJ2-1; TRBD2 aligns across 11 bases. Unmatched junction bases numbered 5, after V lost 4 bases and J lost 5 bases. Germline V lookup: CDR1 SGHNT, CDR2 YYREEE (reference sequence). The CDR3 consists of 15 residues.

The chain employs TRBV4-3 and TRBJ2-1; the D gene is possibly TRBD2 (5 bases). The V gene lost 1 base and the J gene lost 5 bases, with 15 bases spanning the gap. The CDR3 contains 16 residues. Looked up from germline, CDR1 is LGHNA and CDR2 is YSLEER. CDR3 loop: CASSQGEGPLHNEQFF. The CDR3 DNA reads TGCGCCAGCAGCCAAGGAGAGGGTCCTCTTCACAATGAGCAGTTCTTC.

The chain recombines TRBV7-2 with TRBJ1-5; no clear D. The germline gives CDR1 SGHTA, CDR2 FQGNSA. CDR3 size: 16 residues. V lost 1 base and J 3 bases, leaving 13 bases between the germline ends. The CDR3 loop is CASSLGSSRTNQPQHF. CDR3 coding DNA: TGTGCCAGCAGCTTAGGGTCTTCCAGAACCAATCAGCCCCAGCATTTT.